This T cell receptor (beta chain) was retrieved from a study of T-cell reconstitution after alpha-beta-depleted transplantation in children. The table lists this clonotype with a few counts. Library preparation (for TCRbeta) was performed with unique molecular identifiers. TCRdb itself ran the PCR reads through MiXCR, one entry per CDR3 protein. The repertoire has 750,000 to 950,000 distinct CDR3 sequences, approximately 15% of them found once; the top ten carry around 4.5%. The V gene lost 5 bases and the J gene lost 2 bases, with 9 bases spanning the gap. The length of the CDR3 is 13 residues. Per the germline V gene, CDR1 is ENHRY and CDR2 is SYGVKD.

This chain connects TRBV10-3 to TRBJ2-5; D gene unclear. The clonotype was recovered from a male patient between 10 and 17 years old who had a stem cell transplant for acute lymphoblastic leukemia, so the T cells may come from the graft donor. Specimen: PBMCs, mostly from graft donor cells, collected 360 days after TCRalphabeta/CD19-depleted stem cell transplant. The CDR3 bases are TGTGCCATCAGTAAGATGGATCAAGAGACCCAGTACTTC. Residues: CAISKMDQETQYF.